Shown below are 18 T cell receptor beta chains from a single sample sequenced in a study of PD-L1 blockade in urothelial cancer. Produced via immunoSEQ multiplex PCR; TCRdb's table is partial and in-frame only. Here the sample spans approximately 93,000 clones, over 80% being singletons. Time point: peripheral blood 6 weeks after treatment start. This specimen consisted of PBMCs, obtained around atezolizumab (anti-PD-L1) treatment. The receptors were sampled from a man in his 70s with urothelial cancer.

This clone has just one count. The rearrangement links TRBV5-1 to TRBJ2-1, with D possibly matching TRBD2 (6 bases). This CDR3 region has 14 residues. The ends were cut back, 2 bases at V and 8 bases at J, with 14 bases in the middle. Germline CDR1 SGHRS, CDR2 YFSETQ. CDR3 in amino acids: CASSFARGKDEQFF. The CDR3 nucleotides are TGCGCCAGCAGCTTCGCCCGCGGGAAGGATGAGCAGTTCTTC.

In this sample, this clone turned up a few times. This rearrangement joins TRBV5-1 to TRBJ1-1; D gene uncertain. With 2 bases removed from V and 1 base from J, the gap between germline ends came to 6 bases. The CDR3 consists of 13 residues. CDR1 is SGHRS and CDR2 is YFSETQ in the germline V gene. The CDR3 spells CASSFSRNTEAFF. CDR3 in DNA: TGCGCCAGCAGCTTTTCCAGGAACACTGAAGCTTTCTTT.

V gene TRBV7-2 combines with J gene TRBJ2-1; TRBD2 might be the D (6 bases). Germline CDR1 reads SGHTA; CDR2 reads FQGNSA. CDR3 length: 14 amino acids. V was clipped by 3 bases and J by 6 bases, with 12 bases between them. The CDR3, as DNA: TGTGCCAGCAGCTTCGGGGGATCGACCAATGAGCAGTTCTTC. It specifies CASSFGGSTNEQFF.

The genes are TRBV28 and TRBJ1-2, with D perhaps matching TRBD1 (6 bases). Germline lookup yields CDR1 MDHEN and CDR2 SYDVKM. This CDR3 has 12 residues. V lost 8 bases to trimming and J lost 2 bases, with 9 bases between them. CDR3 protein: CASGTGNYGYTF. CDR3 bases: TGTGCCAGCGGAACAGGGAACTATGGCTACACCTTC.

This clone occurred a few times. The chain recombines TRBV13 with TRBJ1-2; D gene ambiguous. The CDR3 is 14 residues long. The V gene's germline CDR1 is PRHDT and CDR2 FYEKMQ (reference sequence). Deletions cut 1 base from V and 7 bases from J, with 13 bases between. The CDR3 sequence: CASSLVPGIGGYTF. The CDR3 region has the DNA TGTGCCAGCAGCTTAGTGCCCGGGATAGGTGGCTACACCTTC.

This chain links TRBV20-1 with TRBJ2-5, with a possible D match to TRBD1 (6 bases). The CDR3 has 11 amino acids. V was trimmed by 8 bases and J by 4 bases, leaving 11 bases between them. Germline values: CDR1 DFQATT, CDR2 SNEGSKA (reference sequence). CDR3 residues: CSSGERETQYF. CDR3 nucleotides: TGCAGTTCAGGGGAGAGAGAGACCCAGTACTTC.

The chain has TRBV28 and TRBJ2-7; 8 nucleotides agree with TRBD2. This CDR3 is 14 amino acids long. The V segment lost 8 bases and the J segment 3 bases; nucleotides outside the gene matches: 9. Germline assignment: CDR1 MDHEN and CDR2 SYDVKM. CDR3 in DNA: TGTGCCAGCGGAATCAGCGGGAGTGTCTACGAGCAGTACTTC. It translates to CASGISGSVYEQYF.

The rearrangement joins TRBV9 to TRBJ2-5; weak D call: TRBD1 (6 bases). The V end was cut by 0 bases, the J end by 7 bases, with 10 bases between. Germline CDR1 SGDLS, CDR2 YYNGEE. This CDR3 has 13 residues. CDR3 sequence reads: CASSVDRVGTQYF. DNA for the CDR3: TGTGCCAGCAGCGTAGACAGGGTCGGGACCCAGTACTTC.

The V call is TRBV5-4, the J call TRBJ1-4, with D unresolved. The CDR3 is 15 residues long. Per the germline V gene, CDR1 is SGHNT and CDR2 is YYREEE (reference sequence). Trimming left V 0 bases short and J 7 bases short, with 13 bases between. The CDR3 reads CASSLASGNGEKLFF. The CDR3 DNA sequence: TGTGCCAGCAGCTTGGCCTCGGGGAATGGTGAAAAACTGTTTTTT. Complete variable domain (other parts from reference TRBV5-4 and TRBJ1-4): ETGVTQSPTHLIKTRGQQVTLRCSSQSGHNTVSWYQQALGQGPQFIFQYYREEENGRGNFPPRFSGLQFPNYSSELNVNALELDDSALYLCASSLASGNGEKLFFGSGTQLSVL.

The CDR3 nucleotides read TGCGCCAGCAGCCAAGAAGGGCTAGCGGGGGGTATAGATACGCAGTATTTT. This sequence encodes CASSQEGLAGGIDTQYF. The chain employs TRBV4-1 and TRBJ2-3, with 11 nucleotides matching TRBD2. J lost 5 bases, V lost 0 bases, and 7 bases had no gene match. The CDR3 is made up of 17 amino acids. Germline CDR1 MGHRA, CDR2 YSYEKL.

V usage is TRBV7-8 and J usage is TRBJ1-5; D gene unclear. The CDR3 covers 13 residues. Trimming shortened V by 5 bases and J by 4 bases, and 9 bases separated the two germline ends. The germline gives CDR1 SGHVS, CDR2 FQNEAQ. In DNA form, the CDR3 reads TGTGCCAGCAGCCTGTCCTTGAATCAGCCCCAGCATTTT. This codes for CASSLSLNQPQHF.

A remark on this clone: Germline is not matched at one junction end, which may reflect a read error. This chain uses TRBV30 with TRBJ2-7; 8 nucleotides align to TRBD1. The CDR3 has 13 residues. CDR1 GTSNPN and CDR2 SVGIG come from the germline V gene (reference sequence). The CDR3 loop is CAWKSGQGASWNF. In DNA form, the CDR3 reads TGTGCCTGGAAATCGGGGCAGGGGGCTTCTTGGAACTTC.

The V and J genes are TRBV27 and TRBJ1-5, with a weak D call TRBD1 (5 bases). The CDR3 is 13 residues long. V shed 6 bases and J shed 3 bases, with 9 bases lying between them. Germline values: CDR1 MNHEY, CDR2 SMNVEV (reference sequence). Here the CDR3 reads CASSQGFNQPQHF. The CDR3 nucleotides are TGTGCCAGCAGCCAGGGTTTCAATCAGCCCCAGCATTTT.

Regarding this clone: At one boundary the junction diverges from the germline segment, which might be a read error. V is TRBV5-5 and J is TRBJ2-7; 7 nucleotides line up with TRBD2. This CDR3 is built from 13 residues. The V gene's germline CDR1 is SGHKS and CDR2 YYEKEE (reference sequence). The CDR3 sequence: CASNLTGRDEQYF. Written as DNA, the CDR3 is TGCGCCAGCAACCTTACGGGGAGGGATGAGCAGTACTTC.

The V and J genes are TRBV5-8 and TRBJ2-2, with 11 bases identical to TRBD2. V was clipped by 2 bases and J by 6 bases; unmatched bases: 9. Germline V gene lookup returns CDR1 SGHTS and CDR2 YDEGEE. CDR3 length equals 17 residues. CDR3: CASSFPTSGIISGELFF. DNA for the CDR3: TGTGCCAGCAGCTTCCCGACTAGCGGGATAATTTCCGGGGAGCTGTTTTTT.

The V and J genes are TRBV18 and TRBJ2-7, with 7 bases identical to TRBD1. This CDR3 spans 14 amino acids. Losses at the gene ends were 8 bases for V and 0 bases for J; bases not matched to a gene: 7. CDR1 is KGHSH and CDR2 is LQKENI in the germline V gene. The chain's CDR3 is CASKGQSNSYEQYF. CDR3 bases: TGTGCCAGCAAGGGACAGTCGAACTCCTACGAGCAGTACTTC.

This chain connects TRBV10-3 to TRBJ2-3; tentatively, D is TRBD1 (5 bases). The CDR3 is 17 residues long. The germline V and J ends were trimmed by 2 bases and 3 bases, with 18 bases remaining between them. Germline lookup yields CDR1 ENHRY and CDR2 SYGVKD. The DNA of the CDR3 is TGTGCCATCAGTGAGGAGACAGTTAGTCAGTTGACAGATACGCAGTATTTT. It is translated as CAISEETVSQLTDTQYF.

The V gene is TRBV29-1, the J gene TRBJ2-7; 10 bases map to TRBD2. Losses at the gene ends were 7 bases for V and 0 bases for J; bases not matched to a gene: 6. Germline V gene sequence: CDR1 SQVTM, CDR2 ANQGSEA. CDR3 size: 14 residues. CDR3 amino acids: CSAISGGNSYEQYF. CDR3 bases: TGCAGCGCCATTAGCGGGGGGAACTCCTACGAGCAGTACTTC.